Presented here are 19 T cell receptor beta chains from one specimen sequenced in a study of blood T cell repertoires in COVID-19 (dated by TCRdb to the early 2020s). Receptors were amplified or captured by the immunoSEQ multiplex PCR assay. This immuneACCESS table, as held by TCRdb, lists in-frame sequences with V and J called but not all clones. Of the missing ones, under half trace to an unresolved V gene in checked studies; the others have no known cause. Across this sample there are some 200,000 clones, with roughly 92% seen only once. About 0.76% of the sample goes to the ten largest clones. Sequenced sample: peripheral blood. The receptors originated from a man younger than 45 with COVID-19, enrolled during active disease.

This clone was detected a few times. The CDR3, as DNA: TGTGCCAGTAGTTTCGTCGGGGGGCGCGGGGAGCTGTTTTTT. It translates to CASSFVGGRGELFF. This chain links TRBV19 with TRBJ2-2; D perhaps matches TRBD2 (7 bases). V lost 5 bases, J lost 7 bases, and 14 bases lay in between. The CDR3 length is 14 residues. Per germline, CDR1 LNHDA and CDR2 SQIVND (reference sequence).

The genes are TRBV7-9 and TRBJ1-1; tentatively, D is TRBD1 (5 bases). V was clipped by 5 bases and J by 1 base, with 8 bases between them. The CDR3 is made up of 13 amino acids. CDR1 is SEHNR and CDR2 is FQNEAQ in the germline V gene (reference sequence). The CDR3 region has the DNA TGTGCCAGCAGCAGGACACCGAACACTGAAGCTTTCTTT. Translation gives CASSRTPNTEAFF. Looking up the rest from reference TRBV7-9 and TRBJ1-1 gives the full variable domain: DTGVSQNPRHKITKRGQNVTFRCDPISEHNRLYWYRQTLGQGPEFLTYFQNEAQLEKSRLLSDRFSAERPKGSFSTLEIQRTEQGDSAMYLCASSRTPNTEAFFGQGTRLTVV.

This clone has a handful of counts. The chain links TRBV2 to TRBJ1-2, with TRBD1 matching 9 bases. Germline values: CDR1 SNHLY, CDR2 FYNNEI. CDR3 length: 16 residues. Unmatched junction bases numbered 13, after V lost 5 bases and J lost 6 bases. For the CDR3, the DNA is TGTGCCAGCAGTCCAGAAACGGGACAGGGTACAAATGGCTACACCTTC. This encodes CASSPETGQGTNGYTF.

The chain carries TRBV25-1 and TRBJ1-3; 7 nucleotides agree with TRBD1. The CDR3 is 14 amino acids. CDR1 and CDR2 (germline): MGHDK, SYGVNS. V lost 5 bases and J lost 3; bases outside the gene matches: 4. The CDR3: CASSTRTGGNTIYF. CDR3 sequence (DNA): TGTGCCAGCAGTACCAGGACAGGTGGAAACACCATATATTTT. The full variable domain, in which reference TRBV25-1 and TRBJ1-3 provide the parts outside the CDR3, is EADIYQTPRYLVIGTGKKITLECSQTMGHDKMYWYQQDPGMELHLIHYSYGVNSTEKGDLSSESTVSRIRTEHFPLTLESARPSHTSQYLCASSTRTGGNTIYFGEGSWLTVV.

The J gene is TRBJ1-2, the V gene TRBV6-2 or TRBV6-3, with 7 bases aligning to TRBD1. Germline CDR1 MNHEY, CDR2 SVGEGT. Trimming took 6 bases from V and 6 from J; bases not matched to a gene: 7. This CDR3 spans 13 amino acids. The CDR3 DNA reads TGTGCCAGCAGCATACAGGGGCGGAATGGCTACACCTTC. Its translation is CASSIQGRNGYTF.

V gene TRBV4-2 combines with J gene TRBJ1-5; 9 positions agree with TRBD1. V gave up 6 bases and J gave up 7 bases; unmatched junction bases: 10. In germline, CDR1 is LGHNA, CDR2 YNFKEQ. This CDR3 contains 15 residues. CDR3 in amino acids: CASREDRGTGQPQHF. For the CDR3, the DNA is TGTGCCAGCAGAGAGGACAGGGGAACAGGACAGCCCCAGCATTTT.

The CDR3 region is CASSQTDLAGSPLHF. The CDR3, as DNA: TGTGCCAGCAGCCAAACAGACCTGGCGGGTTCACCCCTCCACTTT. The V call is TRBV14, the J call TRBJ1-6; D unresolved. This CDR3 is 15 amino acids long. The V gene lost 2 bases and the J gene lost 9 bases, with 14 bases spanning the gap. Germline V gives CDR1 SGHDN, CDR2 FVKESK.

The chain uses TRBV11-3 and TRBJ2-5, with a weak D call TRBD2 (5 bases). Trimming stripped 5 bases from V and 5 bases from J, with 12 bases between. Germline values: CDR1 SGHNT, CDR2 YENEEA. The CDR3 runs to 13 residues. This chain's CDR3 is CASSPASGETQYF. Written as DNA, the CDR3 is TGTGCCAGCAGCCCGGCATCGGGGGAGACCCAGTACTTC.

The CDR3 bases are TGTGCCAGCAGCTTAAATCACGGGGAAGGGGGCTACACCTTC. The encoded protein is CASSLNHGEGGYTF. The chain links TRBV7-3 to TRBJ1-2; no reliable D call. With 1 base removed from V and 8 bases from J, the gap between germline ends came to 14 bases. The germline CDR1 and CDR2 sequences are SGHTA and FQGTGA. The CDR3 has 14 amino acids.

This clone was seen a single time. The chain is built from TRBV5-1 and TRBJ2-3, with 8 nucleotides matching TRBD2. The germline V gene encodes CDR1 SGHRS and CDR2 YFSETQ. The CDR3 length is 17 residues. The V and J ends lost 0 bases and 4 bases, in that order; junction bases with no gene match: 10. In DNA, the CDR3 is TGCGCCAGCAGCTTGGCCATGGGCGGGGGGTCCGCAGATACGCAGTATTTT. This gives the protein CASSLAMGGGSADTQYF.

In DNA form, the CDR3 reads TGTGCCAGCAGTCCCCGACAGGTACACACTGAAGCTTTCTTT. Translation gives CASSPRQVHTEAFF. V gene TRBV27 combines with J gene TRBJ1-1; D might be TRBD1 (6 bases). The CDR3 contains 14 residues. CDR1 is MNHEY and CDR2 is SMNVEV in the germline V gene (reference sequence). V lost 5 bases to trimming and J lost 3 bases, with 13 bases between them.

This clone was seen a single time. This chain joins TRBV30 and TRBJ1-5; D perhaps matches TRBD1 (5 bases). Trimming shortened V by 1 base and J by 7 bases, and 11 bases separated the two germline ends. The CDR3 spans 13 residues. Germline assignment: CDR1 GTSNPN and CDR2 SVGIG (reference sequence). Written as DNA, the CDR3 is TGTGCCTGGAGTGGGGGGGGAGACCAGCCCCAGCATTTT. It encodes CAWSGGGDQPQHF. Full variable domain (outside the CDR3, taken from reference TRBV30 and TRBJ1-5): SQTIHQWPATLVQPVGSPLSLECTVEGTSNPNLYWYRQAAGRGLQLLFYSVGIGQISSEVPQNLSASRPQDRQFILSSKKLLLSDSGFYLCAWSGGGDQPQHFGDGTRLSIL.

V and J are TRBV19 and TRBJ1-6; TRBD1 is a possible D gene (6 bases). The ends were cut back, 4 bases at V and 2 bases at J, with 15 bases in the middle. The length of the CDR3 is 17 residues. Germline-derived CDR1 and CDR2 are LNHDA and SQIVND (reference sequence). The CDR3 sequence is CASSTTATGTYNSPLHF. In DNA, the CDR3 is TGTGCCAGTAGTACTACCGCTACAGGGACCTATAATTCACCCCTCCACTTT.

CDR3 DNA sequence: TGTGCCAGCAGCCCCGGACAGAGAAACACTGAAGCTTTCTTT. As protein: CASSPGQRNTEAFF. The chain uses TRBV7-3 and TRBJ1-1, with D tentatively TRBD1 (6 bases). V gave up 5 bases and J gave up 2 bases, with 12 bases separating them. Germline CDR1 SGHTA, CDR2 FQGTGA. This CDR3 is 14 amino acids long.

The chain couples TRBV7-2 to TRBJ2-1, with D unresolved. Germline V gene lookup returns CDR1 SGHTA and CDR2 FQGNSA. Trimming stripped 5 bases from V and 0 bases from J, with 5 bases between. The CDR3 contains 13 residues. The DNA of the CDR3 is TGTGCCAGCAGCAAATACTCCTACAATGAGCAGTTCTTC. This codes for CASSKYSYNEQFF.

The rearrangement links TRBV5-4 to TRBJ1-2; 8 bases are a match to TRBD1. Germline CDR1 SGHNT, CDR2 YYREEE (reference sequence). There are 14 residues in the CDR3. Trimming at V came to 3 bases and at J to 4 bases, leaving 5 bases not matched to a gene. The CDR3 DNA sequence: TGTGCCAGCAGCTCAGACAGGGGTAGCTATGGCTACACCTTC. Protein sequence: CASSSDRGSYGYTF.

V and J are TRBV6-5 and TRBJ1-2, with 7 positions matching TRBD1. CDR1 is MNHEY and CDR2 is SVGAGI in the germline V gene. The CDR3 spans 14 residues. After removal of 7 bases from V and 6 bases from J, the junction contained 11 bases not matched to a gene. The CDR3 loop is CASKTGASYDGYTF. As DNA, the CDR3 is TGTGCCAGCAAAACAGGGGCGTCGTATGATGGCTACACCTTC.

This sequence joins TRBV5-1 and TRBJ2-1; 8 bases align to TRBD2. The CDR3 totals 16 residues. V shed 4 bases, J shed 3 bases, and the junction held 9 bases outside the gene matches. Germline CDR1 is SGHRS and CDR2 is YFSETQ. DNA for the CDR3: TGCGCCAGCAGCGGCGGCCGTAGCGGGATCTACAATGAGCAGTTCTTC. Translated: CASSGGRSGIYNEQFF.

The DNA of the CDR3 is TGCAGCGTTGGTGTCAGACAGACCCCCGGCTACACCTTC. Protein product: CSVGVRQTPGYTF. The chain links TRBV29-1 to TRBJ1-2, with a weak D call TRBD1 (5 bases). The CDR3 is made up of 13 amino acids. V was clipped by 4 bases and J by 8 bases, with 17 bases between them. Germline V gives CDR1 SQVTM, CDR2 ANQGSEA. Based on the CDR3 plus reference TRBV29-1 and TRBJ1-2, the full variable domain is SAVISQKPSRDICQRGTSLTIQCQVDSQVTMMFWYRQQPGQSLTLIATANQGSEATYESGFVIDKFPISRPNLTFSTLTVSNMSPEDSSIYLCSVGVRQTPGYTFGSGTRLTVV.